The 2 T cell receptor beta chains presented below share a single source sample, sequenced in a study of control samples from healthy donors and cancer patients. TCRdb keeps only in-frame clones here, not all; method: immunoSEQ multiplex PCR. Here the sample spans about 130,000 clones, 92% being singletons. The sequenced sample was blood. Every receptor here comes from a woman between 50 and 59 years old in good health.

The V gene is TRBV6-5, the J gene TRBJ1-5, with D tentatively TRBD1 (5 bases). Trimming took 6 bases from V and 1 from J, leaving 10 bases between them. Germline V gene sequence: CDR1 MNHEY, CDR2 SVGAGI. The CDR3 totals 14 residues. CDR3 in amino acids: CASRPGGSNQPQHF. In DNA, the CDR3 is TGTGCCAGCAGGCCCGGGGGAAGCAATCAGCCCCAGCATTTT.

This clone was seen once. This rearrangement joins TRBV7-2 to TRBJ1-1; D call uncertain. Between the trimmed V and J ends, which lost 0 bases and 1 base, there was a span of 6 bases. From germline, CDR1 is SGHTA and CDR2 FQGNSA. This CDR3 comprises 14 residues. The CDR3 spells CASSLASANTEAFF. The CDR3 nucleotides read TGTGCCAGCAGCTTAGCTTCGGCGAACACTGAAGCTTTCTTT.